The clone carrying this T cell receptor (beta chain) was counted once. The target antigen is unknown. This sample is drawn from a study of T cells in narcolepsy. Study-level results: Comparing one patient's CSF and blood CD4+ clonotypes highlighted HCRT- and TRIB2-specific autoreactive clonotypes. Blood of same and different patients, but not healthy controls, reportedly held recurring autoreactive clonotypes.

Sequencing used immunoSEQ multiplex PCR; TCRdb keeps in-frame clones, though not all of them. The sample contains about 32,000 clones, 79% of which appear only once. V was pared by 3 bases and J by 5 bases, with 12 bases of the junction left unmatched. Germline CDR1 reads WNHNN; CDR2 reads SYGVQD (reference sequence). The CDR3 totals 16 residues. This TCR was sampled from a human donor in good health. Sequences were obtained from memory (CD45RA-) CD4+ T cells from blood. This chain joins TRBV10-1 and TRBJ1-1; TRBD1 matches 7 bases. CDR3 loop: CASSDPPGQRGTEAFF. DNA of the CDR3: TGCGCCAGCAGTGACCCACCGGGACAGAGAGGGACTGAAGCTTTCTTT.